This T cell receptor beta chain was identified during a study of radiotherapy plus CTLA-4 blockade in lung cancer. Assay used: immunoSEQ multiplex PCR; TCRdb lists only in-frame clones, some missing. The table has about 68,000 clones, 70% to 85% seen once. This clone was seen just once. What it recognizes is unknown. V lost 5 bases and J lost 12, with 15 bases in between. The CDR3 loop spans 12 amino acids. Looked up from germline, CDR1 is MNHEY and CDR2 is SVGAGI. Broader study findings: Among blood TCR repertoires after radiotherapy plus ipilimumab, tumor-derived clones expanded.

The rearrangement joins TRBV6-5 to TRBJ2-3, with D unclear. The TCR originated in a human donor with non-small cell lung cancer who had a complete response to radiotherapy plus ipilimumab. The source material was peripheral blood, sampled from a patient treated with radiotherapy plus ipilimumab. The CDR3 nucleotides are TGTGCCAGCAGTCCCGGGCCCAACTCACAGTATTTT. Protein sequence: CASSPGPNSQYF.